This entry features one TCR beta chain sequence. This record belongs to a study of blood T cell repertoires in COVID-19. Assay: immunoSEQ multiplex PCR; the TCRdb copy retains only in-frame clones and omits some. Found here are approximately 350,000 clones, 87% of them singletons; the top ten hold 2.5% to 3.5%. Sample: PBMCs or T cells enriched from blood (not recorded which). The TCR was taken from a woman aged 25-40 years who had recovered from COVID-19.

The DNA for the CDR3 is TGTGCCAGCAGCCGAGCAGGGCCGACCTACAATGAGCAGTTCTTC. Amino acids: CASSRAGPTYNEQFF. The chain links TRBV4-2 to TRBJ2-1, with D perhaps TRBD1 (5 bases). Between the trimmed V and J ends, which lost 4 bases and 2 bases, there was a span of 12 bases. Germline V gene sequence: CDR1 LGHNA, CDR2 YNFKEQ. The CDR3 sequence is 15 residues long.